This T cell receptor (beta chain) originates from a study of identical twins. V was clipped by 0 bases and J by 4 bases; unmatched bases: 7. Germline V gene lookup returns CDR1 LNHNV and CDR2 YYDKDF (reference sequence). The CDR3 spans 17 residues. TCRdb redid the calling of the 5' RACE reads with MiXCR, one entry per CDR3 protein. The table lists 350,000 or so distinct CDR3 sequences, approximately 13% of them singletons. The same sample was also studied in work on yellow fever vaccine responses in identical twins.

This chain connects TRBV15 to TRBJ2-3, with TRBD2 matching 10 bases. The clonotype comes from a woman under 30 in good health. Sequencing was carried out using CD8+ T cells sorted from blood. The CDR3 protein is CATSRDRSGGAADTQYF. CDR3 sequence (DNA): TGTGCCACCAGCAGAGATCGGAGCGGGGGGGCGGCAGATACGCAGTATTTT.